The clone carrying this T cell receptor (beta chain) was counted a single time. The antigen remains undetermined. V was trimmed by 3 bases and J by 1 base, leaving 8 bases between them. Germline CDR1 is SEHNR and CDR2 is FQNEAQ (reference sequence). This CDR3 has 14 amino acids. The sample comes from a study of cytomegalovirus exposure and HLA in healthy donors. PCR involved 60 Vbeta and 13 Jbeta primers. TCRdb's table, derived via immunoSEQ multiplex PCR, lists solely in-frame clones and lacks some. Of over 150,000 clones in the sample, approximately 88% were seen once. General study findings and limits: The study recorded more than 150 TCR beta chains that were cytomegalovirus-associated. When the data were analyzed later, several of the most significant clusters appeared to be linked to common viral pathogens. Most TCR sequences were seen very rarely across donors, but some public TCRs occurred in many.

Sequencing was performed on PBMCs. The chain has TRBV7-9 and TRBJ2-3, with a possible D match to TRBD2 (6 bases). The receptor's source is a woman younger than 45 in good health and CMV-seronegative. The CDR3: CASSLAGRTDTQYF. The CDR3 bases are TGTGCCAGCAGCTTGGCGGGGCGCACAGATACGCAGTATTTT.